This TCR beta chain stems from a study of T cells in Graves' hyperthyroidism and ophthalmopathy. Study at large: Before treatment of any kind, peripheral blood was taken at initial diagnosis. Whole-study findings and limits: In the blood, most expanded thyroid clonotypes above 0.001 appeared as well.

RNA transcripts yielded amplified TCR beta CDR3 regions. The HTBI set primed first-round TCR CDR3 RT-PCR. TCRdb processed the multiplex PCR reads anew with MiXCR; each CDR3 protein has one entry. The table shows around 380,000 distinct CDR3 sequences, with less than 15% occurring only once. Trimming took off 2 bases at V and 0 bases at J, with 8 bases between the two ends. From germline, CDR1 is SGHVT and CDR2 SQSDAQ. This CDR3 contains 15 residues. Lactation, pregnancy, other autoimmune disease or uncontrolled infection excluded patients. The blood sample was taken at first hyperthyroidism diagnosis, before any ophthalmopathy symptoms. This clonotype has just a few counts. The antigen is unknown.

V and J are TRBV7-4 and TRBJ2-4; no firm D call. This TCR was recovered from a man between 25 and 39 years old with Graves' hyperthyroidism that later progressed to Graves' ophthalmopathy. The specimen was blood. Here the CDR3 reads CASSLRRVAKNIQYF. The CDR3 bases are TGTGCCAGCAGCTTACGACGGGTAGCCAAAAACATTCAGTACTTC.